The clone carrying this T cell receptor (beta chain) showed up many times. This specimen belongs to a study of T-cell reconstitution after alpha-beta-depleted transplantation in children. Unique molecular identifiers were built into the TCRbeta library. TCRdb reprocessed the PCR reads with MiXCR, giving one entry per CDR3 protein. Of about 690,000 distinct CDR3 sequences listed, approximately 17% were seen once; the top ten hold approximately 1.1%. The CDR3 runs 17 residues. The ends lost 6 bases at V and 7 bases at J; junction bases unmatched: 14. Germline-derived CDR1 and CDR2 are DFQATT and SNEGSKA (reference sequence).

The J gene is TRBJ2-1, the V gene TRBV20-1, with 14 bases fitting TRBD2. This clonotype originated in a human donor who donated a stem cell graft to a child with acute myeloid leukemia. Sequencing was performed on PBMCs from the stem cell graft donor, taken from the stem cell graft. The CDR3: CSAPEGLAGGFMNEQFF. The CDR3 nucleotides are TGCAGTGCCCCCGAAGGACTAGCGGGGGGCTTTATGAATGAGCAGTTCTTC.